Sequencing of this T cell receptor beta chain was carried out in a study of identical twins. TCRdb re-called the 5' RACE reads with MiXCR, one entry per CDR3 protein. The data show 1.5 million to 2 million distinct CDR3 sequences, around a third seen once. This CDR3 spans 12 amino acids. The germline V gene encodes CDR1 SGHAT and CDR2 FQNNGV. This clonotype was recorded a few times. An end of the junction differs from the germline gene, which may be a read error. The chain is built from TRBV11-2 and TRBJ2-6; D not certain. This receptor was taken from a newborn girl in good health. The sample taken for sequencing was cord blood. CDR3 sequence (DNA): TGTGCCAGCAGCTTAGGGGGCAACGTCCTGACTTTC. This translates into CASSLGGNVLTF.